The 19 T cell receptor beta chains listed next were all sequenced from one sample in a study of human T cells and chemical hapten exposure. TCRdb processed the RACE reads anew with MiXCR; each CDR3 protein has one entry. The sample consists of tens of thousands of distinct CDR3 sequences, around 4% of them appearing once. Noted time point: healthy volunteer bleed at 2 weeks. Total RNA was isolated from whole blood that had not been fractionated. Sample: whole blood. The receptor set was obtained from a female donor in good health. Some clones in this sample may be carry-over from other donors' samples.

In this sample, this clonotype turned up many times. This chain connects TRBV25-1 to TRBJ1-1; no firm D call. This CDR3 region has 14 residues. In germline, CDR1 is MGHDK, CDR2 SYGVNS. V was shortened by 5 bases and J by 5 bases, with 15 bases between the two germline ends. CDR3 region: CASSSGLGRTEAFF. The CDR3 DNA reads as TGTGCCAGCAGTTCGGGTCTAGGAAGGACTGAAGCTTTCTTT.

The J gene is TRBJ2-7, the V gene TRBV5-6; 8 nucleotides line up with TRBD2. The CDR3 loop spans 18 amino acids. CDR1 and CDR2 (germline): SGHDT, YYEEEE. J lost 2 bases, V lost 1 base, and 14 bases had no gene match. This CDR3 reads CASSLWVLGAGEPYEQYF. DNA for the CDR3: TGTGCCAGCAGCTTGTGGGTCTTGGGAGCGGGGGAACCCTACGAGCAGTACTTC. The variable domain in full, completed from reference TRBV5-6 and TRBJ2-7, reads DAGVTQSPTHLIKTRGQQVTLRCSPKSGHDTVSWYQQALGQGPQFIFQYYEEEERQRGNFPDRFSGHQFPNYSSELNVNALLLGDSALYLCASSLWVLGAGEPYEQYFGPGTRLTVT.

This clonotype has at least ten counts. The V gene is TRBV12-3 or TRBV12-4, the J gene TRBJ2-7; D gene unclear. The ends were cut back, 3 bases at V and 1 base at J, with 16 bases in the middle. The CDR3 length is 16 residues. CDR3 amino acids: CASSFSLTSESYEQYF. The CDR3 DNA is TGTGCCAGCAGTTTTTCTCTCACCTCGGAGTCCTACGAGCAGTACTTC.

The table lists this clonotype with many counts. V is TRBV20-1 and J is TRBJ1-5; TRBD1 agrees at 9 bases. V gave up 3 bases and J gave up 1 base; unmatched junction bases: 1. The CDR3 is 14 residues long. CDR1 is DFQATT, CDR2 SNEGSKA, per germline (reference sequence). The CDR3 protein is CSARGQGSNQPQHF. CDR3 bases: TGCAGTGCTAGGGGACAGGGCAGCAATCAGCCCCAGCATTTT.

This chain uses TRBV9 with TRBJ2-3; unclear D gene. CDR1 SGDLS and CDR2 YYNGEE come from the germline V gene. The CDR3 runs to 13 residues. V lost 1 base and J lost 4, with 7 bases in between. CDR3 bases: TGTGCCAGCAGCGTATGGCGCGCAGATACGCAGTATTTT. Translated, it gives CASSVWRADTQYF.

This clonotype has at least ten counts. In DNA, the CDR3 is TGTGCCAGTGCGGTGTGGCAGGCCAGAACTGAAGCTTTCTTT. Encoded protein: CASAVWQARTEAFF. This chain connects TRBV5-6 to TRBJ1-1; D remains ambiguous. Trimming took off 8 bases at V and 5 bases at J, with 19 bases between the two ends. The length of the CDR3 is 14 residues. CDR1 and CDR2 from the germline V gene are SGHDT and YYEEEE.

At least ten counts were recorded for this clonotype. The CDR3: CSASLGTGVDQPQHF. Here the CDR3 DNA reads TGCAGTGCTAGTCTCGGGACAGGGGTGGATCAGCCCCAGCATTTT. The chain carries TRBV20-1 and TRBJ1-5; 10 bases align to TRBD1. The V and J ends lost 3 bases and 5 bases, in that order; junction bases with no gene match: 7. From germline, CDR1 is DFQATT and CDR2 SNEGSKA (reference sequence). The CDR3 runs to 15 residues.

This clonotype was recorded at least ten times. The rearrangement uses TRBV5-1 and TRBJ1-1; D is uncertain. In germline, CDR1 is SGHRS, CDR2 YFSETQ. Trimming took off 4 bases at V and 4 bases at J, with 14 bases between the two ends. The CDR3 spans 14 residues. The CDR3, as DNA: TGCGCCAGCAGCCGCGTGGGATTGGGCACTGAAGCTTTCTTT. This encodes CASSRVGLGTEAFF.

This clonotype has at least ten counts. The chain combines TRBV20-1 with TRBJ2-3; 7 bases fit TRBD1. The V gene's germline CDR1 is DFQATT and CDR2 SNEGSKA (reference sequence). The CDR3 has 15 residues. V lost 2 bases and J lost 2; bases outside the gene matches: 7. The CDR3 DNA reads as TGCAGTGCTAGACGACCGGGACAGCCCACAGATACGCAGTATTTT. It is translated as CSARRPGQPTDTQYF.

The rearrangement joins TRBV6-5 to TRBJ1-1; 9 bases align to TRBD1. The CDR3 has 15 residues. Germline-derived CDR1 and CDR2 are MNHEY and SVGAGI. The V segment lost 5 bases and the J segment 0 bases; nucleotides outside the gene matches: 4. Here the CDR3 reads CASSQTGGMNTEAFF. The DNA for the CDR3 is TGTGCCAGCAGTCAGACAGGGGGTATGAACACTGAAGCTTTCTTT.

This clonotype has a count of ten or more. The chain recombines TRBV6-6 with TRBJ2-7; D is uncertain. The CDR3 spans 11 residues. Between the trimmed V and J ends, which lost 4 bases and 5 bases, there was a span of 6 bases. The germline gives CDR1 MNHNY, CDR2 SVGAGI (reference sequence). CDR3 DNA: TGTGCCAGCAGTTTAGGCCACGAGCAGTACTTC. It yields the protein CASSLGHEQYF.

This clonotype has ten or more counts. This chain joins TRBV29-1 and TRBJ2-1, with TRBD2 as a possible D gene (5 bases). V was trimmed by 1 base and J by 9 bases, leaving 13 bases between them. The CDR3 loop spans 13 amino acids. The germline CDR1 and CDR2 sequences are SQVTM and ANQGSEA. CDR3 coding DNA: TGCAGCGTTGAAGGGAAGAGAGGGAGTGAGCAGTTCTTC. This encodes CSVEGKRGSEQFF.

There are many counts of this clonotype. CDR3 in DNA: TGTGCCAGCAGCCCGGCCCAGGGGGTCTACAATGAGCAGTTCTTC. Its translation is CASSPAQGVYNEQFF. The chain carries TRBV6-2 or TRBV6-3 and TRBJ2-1, with 7 positions matching TRBD1. This CDR3 is built from 15 residues. V lost 6 bases to trimming and J lost 3 bases; unmatched junction nucleotides: 8. In germline, CDR1 is MNHEY, CDR2 SVGEGT.

This clonotype was detected many times. The V call is TRBV3-1, the J call TRBJ2-3; maybe TRBD2 (6 bases). Trimming pared 3 bases from V and 1 base from J, leaving 20 bases between. The CDR3 contains 18 residues. Germline loops: CDR1 LGHDT, CDR2 YNNKEL (reference sequence). DNA for the CDR3: TGTGCCAGCAGCCAGTCACCCGCGGGACCGCGACGCACAGATACGCAGTATTTT. Translated, it gives CASSQSPAGPRRTDTQYF.

At least ten counts were recorded for this clonotype. This chain links TRBV12-3 or TRBV12-4 with TRBJ1-5, with 8 bases aligning to TRBD1. The ends lost 5 bases at V and 9 bases at J; junction bases unmatched: 6. The CDR3 totals 13 residues. The CDR3 bases are TGTGCCAGCAGTCGGACAGGGAATGGGCCCCAGCATTTT. It encodes CASSRTGNGPQHF.

This clonotype was seen many times. V usage is TRBV18 and J usage is TRBJ1-2; D might be TRBD1 (5 bases). Germline lookup yields CDR1 KGHSH and CDR2 LQKENI. V gave up 3 bases and J gave up 1 base, with 12 bases separating them. There are 15 residues in the CDR3. CDR3 nucleotides: TGTGCCAGCTCACCCTTACAGGAGATTAACTATGGCTACACCTTC. Amino acid sequence: CASSPLQEINYGYTF.

In this sample, this clonotype turned up many times. The chain combines TRBV12-3 or TRBV12-4 with TRBJ1-2, with a tentative D call TRBD1 (6 bases). The V and J ends lost 9 bases and 4 bases respectively, with 12 bases between them. The CDR3 length is 12 residues. CDR3 sequence reads: CASLQGLYGYTF. CDR3 bases: TGTGCCAGTTTACAGGGCCTCTATGGCTACACCTTC.

This clonotype was observed many times. The rearrangement links TRBV29-1 to TRBJ2-5; D possibly corresponds to TRBD2 (6 bases). From germline, CDR1 is SQVTM and CDR2 ANQGSEA. The CDR3 consists of 11 residues. Deletions cut 3 bases from V and 6 bases from J, with 8 bases between. DNA for the CDR3: TGCAGCGTTGAGGAGGGGAAGACCCAGTACTTC. It translates to CSVEEGKTQYF.

This clonotype was picked up many times. The chain carries TRBV2 and TRBJ2-2; 8 nucleotides align to TRBD1. CDR3 length: 14 residues. The germline V gene encodes CDR1 SNHLY and CDR2 FYNNEI. V trimming: 8 bases; J trimming: 2 bases; junction bases outside the gene matches: 4. The CDR3 sequence: CASGDRLNTGELFF. DNA for the CDR3: TGTGCCAGCGGGGACAGGCTTAACACCGGGGAGCTGTTTTTT.